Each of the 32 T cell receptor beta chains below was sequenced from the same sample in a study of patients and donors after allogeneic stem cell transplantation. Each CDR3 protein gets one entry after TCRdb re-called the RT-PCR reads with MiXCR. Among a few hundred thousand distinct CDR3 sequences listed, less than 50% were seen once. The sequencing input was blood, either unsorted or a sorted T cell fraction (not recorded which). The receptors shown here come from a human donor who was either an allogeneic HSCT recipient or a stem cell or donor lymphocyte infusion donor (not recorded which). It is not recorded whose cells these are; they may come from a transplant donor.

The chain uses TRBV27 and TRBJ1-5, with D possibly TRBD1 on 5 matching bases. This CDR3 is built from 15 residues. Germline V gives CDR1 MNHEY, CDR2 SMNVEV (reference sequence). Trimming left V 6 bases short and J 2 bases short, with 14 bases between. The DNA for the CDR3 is TGTGCCAGCAGCCCTCCGGGACGGGGCAATCAGCCCCAGCATTTT. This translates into CASSPPGRGNQPQHF.

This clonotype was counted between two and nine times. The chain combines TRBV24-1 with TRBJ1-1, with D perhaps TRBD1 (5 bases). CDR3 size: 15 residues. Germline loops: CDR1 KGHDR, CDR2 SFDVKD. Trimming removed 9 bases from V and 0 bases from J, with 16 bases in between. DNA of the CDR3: TGTGCCACCCGTGGGGGGTCCCCTCTGAACACTGAAGCTTTCTTT. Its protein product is CATRGGSPLNTEAFF.

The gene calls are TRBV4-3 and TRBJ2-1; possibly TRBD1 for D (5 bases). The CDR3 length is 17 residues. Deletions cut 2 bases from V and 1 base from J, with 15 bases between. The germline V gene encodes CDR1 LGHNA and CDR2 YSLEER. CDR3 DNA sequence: TGCGCCAGCAGCCAACCCCTAAGGGGCAGGTCCTACAATGAGCAGTTCTTC. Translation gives CASSQPLRGRSYNEQFF.

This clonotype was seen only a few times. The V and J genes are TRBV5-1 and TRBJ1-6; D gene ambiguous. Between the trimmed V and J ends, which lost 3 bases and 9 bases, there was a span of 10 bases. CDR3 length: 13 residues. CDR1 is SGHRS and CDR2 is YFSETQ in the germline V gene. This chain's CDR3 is CASSSSYSSPLHF. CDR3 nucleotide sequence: TGCGCCAGCAGCTCCAGTTACTCTTCACCCCTCCACTTT. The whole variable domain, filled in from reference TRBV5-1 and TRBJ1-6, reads KAGVTQTPRYLIKTRGQQVTLSCSPISGHRSVSWYQQTPGQGLQFLFEYFSETQRNKGNFPGRFSGRQFSNSRSEMNVSTLELGDSALYLCASSSSYSSPLHFGNGTRLTVT.

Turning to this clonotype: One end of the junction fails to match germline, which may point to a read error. The CDR3 DNA is TGCGCCAGCAGCCAAGATAGGGGACAGGGTAACGATGGCTACACCTTC. Residues: CASSQDRGQGNDGYTF. The genes are TRBV4-3 and TRBJ1-2; 9 bases fit TRBD1. Germline CDR1 reads LGHNA; CDR2 reads YSLEER. The CDR3 consists of 16 residues.

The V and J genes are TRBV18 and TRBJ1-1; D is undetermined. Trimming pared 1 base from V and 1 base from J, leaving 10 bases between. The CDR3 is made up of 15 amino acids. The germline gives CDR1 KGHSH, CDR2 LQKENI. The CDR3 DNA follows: TGTGCCAGCTCACCACAGACGGCGGGGAACACTGAAGCTTTCTTT. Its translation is CASSPQTAGNTEAFF.

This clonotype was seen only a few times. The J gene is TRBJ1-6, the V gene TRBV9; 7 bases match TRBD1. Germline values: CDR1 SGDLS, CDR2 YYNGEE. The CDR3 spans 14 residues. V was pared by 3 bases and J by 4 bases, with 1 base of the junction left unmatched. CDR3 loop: CASSGGQYNSPLHF. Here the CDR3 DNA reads TGTGCCAGCAGCGGGGGACAGTATAATTCACCCCTCCACTTT.

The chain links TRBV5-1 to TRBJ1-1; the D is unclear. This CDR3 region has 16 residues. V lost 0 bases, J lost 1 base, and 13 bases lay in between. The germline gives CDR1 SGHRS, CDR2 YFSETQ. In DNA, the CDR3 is TGCGCCAGCAGCTTGGGGGATCGGGGTCGGAACACTGAAGCTTTCTTT. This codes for CASSLGDRGRNTEAFF. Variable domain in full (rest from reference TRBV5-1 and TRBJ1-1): KAGVTQTPRYLIKTRGQQVTLSCSPISGHRSVSWYQQTPGQGLQFLFEYFSETQRNKGNFPGRFSGRQFSNSRSEMNVSTLELGDSALYLCASSLGDRGRNTEAFFGQGTRLTVV.

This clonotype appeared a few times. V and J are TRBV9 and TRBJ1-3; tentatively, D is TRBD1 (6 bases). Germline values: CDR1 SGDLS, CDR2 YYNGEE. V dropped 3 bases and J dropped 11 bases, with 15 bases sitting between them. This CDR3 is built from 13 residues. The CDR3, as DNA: TGTGCCAGCAGCGGTCCGGGACACCTCGCCATATATTTT. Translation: CASSGPGHLAIYF.

The CDR3 sequence: CASSLSRGGANYGYTF. Here the CDR3 DNA reads TGTGCCAGCAGTTTATCACGTGGCGGAGCTAACTATGGCTACACCTTC. V gene TRBV27 combines with J gene TRBJ1-2; no reliable D call. This CDR3 region has 16 residues. Trimming stripped 0 bases from V and 0 bases from J, with 11 bases between. In germline, CDR1 is MNHEY, CDR2 SMNVEV (reference sequence).

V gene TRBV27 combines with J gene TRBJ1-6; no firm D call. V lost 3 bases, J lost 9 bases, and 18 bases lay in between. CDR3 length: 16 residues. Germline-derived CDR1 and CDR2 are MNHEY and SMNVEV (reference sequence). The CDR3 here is CASSFRGVRSGSPLHF. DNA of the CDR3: TGTGCCAGCAGTTTCCGGGGTGTGCGGTCTGGTTCACCCCTCCACTTT.

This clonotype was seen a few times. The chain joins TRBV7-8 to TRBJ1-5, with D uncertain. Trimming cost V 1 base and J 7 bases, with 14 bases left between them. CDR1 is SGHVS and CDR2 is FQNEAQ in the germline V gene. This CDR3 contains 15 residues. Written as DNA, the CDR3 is TGTGCCAGCAGCTTAGTATCTGGCTTAGGCCAGCCCCAGCATTTT. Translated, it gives CASSLVSGLGQPQHF.

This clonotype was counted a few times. The CDR3 DNA is TGTGCCAGCATGAGGCAGGGAGGCGATCAGCCCCAGCATTTT. It is translated as CASMRQGGDQPQHF. The chain uses TRBV28 and TRBJ1-5; maybe TRBD1 (5 bases). Germline CDR1 reads MDHEN; CDR2 reads SYDVKM. The CDR3 spans 14 residues. V was clipped by 7 bases and J by 5 bases, with 15 bases between them.

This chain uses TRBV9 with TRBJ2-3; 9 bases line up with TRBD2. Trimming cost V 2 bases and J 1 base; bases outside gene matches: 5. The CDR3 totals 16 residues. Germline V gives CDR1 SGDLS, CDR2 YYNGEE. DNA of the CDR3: TGTGCCAGCAGCGTGACTGGCGGGGGGGGCACAGATACGCAGTATTTT. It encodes CASSVTGGGGTDTQYF.

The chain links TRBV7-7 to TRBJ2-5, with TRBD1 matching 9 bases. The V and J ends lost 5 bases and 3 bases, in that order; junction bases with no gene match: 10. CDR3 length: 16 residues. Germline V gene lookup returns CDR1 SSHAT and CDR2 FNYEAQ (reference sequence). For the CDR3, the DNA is TGTGCCAGCAGCCCGATCGCCGGGACAGGGAAAGAGACCCAGTACTTC. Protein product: CASSPIAGTGKETQYF.

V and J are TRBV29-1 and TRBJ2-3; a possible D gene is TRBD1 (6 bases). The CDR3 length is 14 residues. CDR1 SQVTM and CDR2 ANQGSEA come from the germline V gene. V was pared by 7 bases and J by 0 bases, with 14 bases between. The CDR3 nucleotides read TGCAGCGCTATCAGGGGTCCCAGCACAGATACGCAGTATTTT. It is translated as CSAIRGPSTDTQYF.

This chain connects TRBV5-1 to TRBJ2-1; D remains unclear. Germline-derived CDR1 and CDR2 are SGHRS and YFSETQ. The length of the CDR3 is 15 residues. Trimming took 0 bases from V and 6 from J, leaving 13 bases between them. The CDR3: CASSLGPAPFNEQFF. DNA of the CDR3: TGCGCCAGCAGCTTGGGGCCCGCTCCATTCAATGAGCAGTTCTTC.

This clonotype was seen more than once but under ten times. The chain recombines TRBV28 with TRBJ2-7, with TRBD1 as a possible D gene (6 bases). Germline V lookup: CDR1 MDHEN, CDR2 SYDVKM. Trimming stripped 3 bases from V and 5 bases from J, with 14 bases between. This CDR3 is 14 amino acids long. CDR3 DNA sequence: TGTGCCAGCAGTTTCTATACAGGGTCCCACGAGCAGTACTTC. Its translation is CASSFYTGSHEQYF.

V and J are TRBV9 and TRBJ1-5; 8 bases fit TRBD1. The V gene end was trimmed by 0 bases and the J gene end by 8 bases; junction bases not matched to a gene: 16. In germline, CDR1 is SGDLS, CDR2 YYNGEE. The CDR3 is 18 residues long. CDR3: CASSVEARTGLGSKPQHF. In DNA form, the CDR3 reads TGTGCCAGCAGCGTAGAGGCCCGGACAGGGCTCGGAAGTAAGCCCCAGCATTTT.

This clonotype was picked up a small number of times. DNA for the CDR3: TGTGCCACCAGCAGAGATCGGAATAATTCACCCCTCCACTTT. The encoded protein is CATSRDRNNSPLHF. The V call is TRBV15, the J call TRBJ1-6; D is unresolved. From germline, CDR1 is LNHNV and CDR2 YYDKDF (reference sequence). The germline V and J ends were trimmed by 0 bases and 5 bases, with 5 bases remaining between them. The CDR3 length is 14 residues.

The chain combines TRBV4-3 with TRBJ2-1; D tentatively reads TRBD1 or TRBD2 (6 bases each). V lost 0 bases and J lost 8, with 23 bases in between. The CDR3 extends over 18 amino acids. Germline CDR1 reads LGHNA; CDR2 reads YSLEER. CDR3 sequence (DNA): TGCGCCAGCAGCCAAGACGTCCGTAGGGGGGTGTTTTTCGATGAGCAGTTCTTC. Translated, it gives CASSQDVRRGVFFDEQFF.

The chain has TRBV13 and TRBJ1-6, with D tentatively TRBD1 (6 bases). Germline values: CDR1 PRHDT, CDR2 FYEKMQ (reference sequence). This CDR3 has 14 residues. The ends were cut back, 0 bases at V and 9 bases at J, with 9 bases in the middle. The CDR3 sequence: CASSLGGGASPLHF. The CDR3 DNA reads TGTGCCAGCAGCTTAGGAGGGGGAGCTTCACCCCTCCACTTT.

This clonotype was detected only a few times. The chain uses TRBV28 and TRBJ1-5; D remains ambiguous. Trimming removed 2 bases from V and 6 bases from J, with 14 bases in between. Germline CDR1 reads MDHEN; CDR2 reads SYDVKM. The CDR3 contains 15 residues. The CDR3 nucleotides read TGTGCCAGCAGTTTAGAACCATTGGTAGGTCAGCCCCAGCATTTT. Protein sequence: CASSLEPLVGQPQHF.

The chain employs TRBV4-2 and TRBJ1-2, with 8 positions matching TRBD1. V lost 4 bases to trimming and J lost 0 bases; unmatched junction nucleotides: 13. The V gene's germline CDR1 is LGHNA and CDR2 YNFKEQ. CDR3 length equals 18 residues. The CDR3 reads CASSPSGAGGVSNYGYTF. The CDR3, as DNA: TGTGCCAGCAGCCCAAGTGGCGCAGGGGGCGTCTCTAACTATGGCTACACCTTC.

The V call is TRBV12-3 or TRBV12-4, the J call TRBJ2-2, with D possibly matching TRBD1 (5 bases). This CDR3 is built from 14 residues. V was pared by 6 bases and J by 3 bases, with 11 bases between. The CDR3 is CASRASRDTGELFF. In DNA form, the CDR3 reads TGTGCCAGCAGGGCATCCAGGGACACCGGGGAGCTGTTTTTT.

This chain's CDR3 is CASSLAGRNTIYF. The DNA for the CDR3 is TGTGCCAGCAGCTTAGCTGGGAGAAACACCATATATTTT. The chain employs TRBV7-9 and TRBJ1-3; no reliable D call. Germline V lookup: CDR1 SEHNR, CDR2 FQNEAQ (reference sequence). Trimming stripped 0 bases from V and 5 bases from J, with 5 bases between. The CDR3 length is 13 residues.

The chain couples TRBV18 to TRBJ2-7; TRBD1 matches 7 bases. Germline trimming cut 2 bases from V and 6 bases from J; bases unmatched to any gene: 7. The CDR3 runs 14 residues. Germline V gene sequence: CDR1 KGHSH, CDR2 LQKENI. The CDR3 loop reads CASSPGDRVSEQYF. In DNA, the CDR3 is TGTGCCAGCTCACCAGGCGACAGGGTATCCGAGCAGTACTTC.

The CDR3 reads CASSLGRQYNSPLHF. CDR3 nucleotides: TGTGCCAGCAGCCTAGGGCGGCAGTATAATTCACCCCTCCACTTT. This sequence joins TRBV3-1 and TRBJ1-6; D unclear. The CDR3 spans 15 residues. Germline V gene sequence: CDR1 LGHDT, CDR2 YNNKEL (reference sequence). The V end was cut by 4 bases, the J end by 4 bases, with 11 bases between.

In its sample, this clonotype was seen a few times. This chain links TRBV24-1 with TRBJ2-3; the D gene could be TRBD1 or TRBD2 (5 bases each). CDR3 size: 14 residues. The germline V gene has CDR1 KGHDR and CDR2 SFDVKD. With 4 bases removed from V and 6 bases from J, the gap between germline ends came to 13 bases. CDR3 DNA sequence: TGTGCCACCAGTGACCACCAGGGACCCGATACGCAGTATTTT. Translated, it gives CATSDHQGPDTQYF.

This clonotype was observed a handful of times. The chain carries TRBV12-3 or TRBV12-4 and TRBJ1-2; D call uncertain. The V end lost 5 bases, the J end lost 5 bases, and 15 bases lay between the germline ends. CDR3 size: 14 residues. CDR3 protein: CASSTHGPAYGYTF. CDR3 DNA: TGTGCCAGCAGTACCCACGGGCCCGCGTATGGCTACACCTTC.

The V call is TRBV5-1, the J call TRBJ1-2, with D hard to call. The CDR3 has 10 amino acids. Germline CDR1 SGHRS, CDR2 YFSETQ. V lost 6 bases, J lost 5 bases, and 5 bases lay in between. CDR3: CASNGYGYTF. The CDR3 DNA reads TGCGCCAGCAATGGGTATGGCTACACCTTC.

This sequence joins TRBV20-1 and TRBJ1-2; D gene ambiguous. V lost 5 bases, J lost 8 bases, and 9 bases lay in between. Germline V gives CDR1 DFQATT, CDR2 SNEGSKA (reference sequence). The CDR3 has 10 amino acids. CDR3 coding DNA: TGCAGTGCTCAGGAACGGGGCTACACCTTC. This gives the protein CSAQERGYTF.